The 12 T cell receptor beta chains below all came from one sample that was sequenced in a study of molecular identifiers for immune sequencing clone quantification. Each CDR3 protein is one row after TCRdb ran MiXCR on the PCR reads. This repertoire shows 550,000 to 750,000 distinct CDR3 sequences, 15% to 20% found once; its top ten account for 0.85%. Material for sequencing was naive CD8+ T cells from blood, with Jurkat cell RNA spiked in. Subset in this sample: FACS-sorted CD8+CD4-CCR7+CD45RA+ naive T cells. Receptor source: a human donor in good health. Some libraries in this study had Jurkat cell RNA spiked in.

This clonotype was recorded many times. This chain uses TRBV20-1 with TRBJ2-2; D is tentatively TRBD1 or TRBD2 (6 bases each). Trimming left V 0 bases short and J 7 bases short, with 15 bases between. This CDR3 is 15 amino acids long. Per the germline V gene, CDR1 is DFQATT and CDR2 is SNEGSKA (reference sequence). CDR3 in amino acids: CSARETGRSGGELFF. For the CDR3, the DNA is TGCAGTGCTAGAGAAACAGGGAGGTCAGGCGGGGAGCTGTTTTTT.

This clonotype was counted a few times. The chain combines TRBV2 with TRBJ2-7; D is uncertain. V lost 6 bases, J lost 6 bases, and 9 bases lay in between. This CDR3 spans 11 amino acids. Per the germline V gene, CDR1 is SNHLY and CDR2 is FYNNEI. DNA of the CDR3: TGTGCCAGCAGGGTTGGGCTCGAGCAGTACTTC. This encodes CASRVGLEQYF.

On this clonotype: Since a much larger clone is just one base distant, this may be a read error. DNA of the CDR3: TGTGCCAGCAGTGAAGCGGGGACAGAGACGAGACGGGCTTTCTTT. Its protein is CASSEAGTETRRAFF. The chain uses TRBV2 and TRBJ1-1, with 7 bases identical to TRBD1. The length of the CDR3 is 15 residues. Germline assignment: CDR1 SNHLY and CDR2 FYNNEI. Germline trimming cut 0 bases from V and 11 bases from J; bases unmatched to any gene: 12.

The chain uses TRBV10-3 and TRBJ1-4, with D maybe TRBD1 (6 bases). The CDR3 is made up of 14 amino acids. Germline lookup yields CDR1 ENHRY and CDR2 SYGVKD. With 6 bases removed from V and 3 bases from J, the gap between germline ends came to 11 bases. The CDR3 bases are TGTGCCATCAGGGAAGGGGGTCCTAATGAAAAACTGTTTTTT. Protein: CAIREGGPNEKLFF.

The genes are TRBV7-2 and TRBJ2-7; 15 bases are a match to TRBD2. Trimming cost V 1 base and J 4 bases; bases outside gene matches: 8. Germline CDR1 SGHTA, CDR2 FQGNSA. The CDR3 is 18 residues long. The CDR3 here is CASSLDRTSGGVEYEQYF. The DNA for the CDR3 is TGTGCCAGCAGCTTAGATAGGACTAGCGGGGGGGTTGAGTACGAGCAGTACTTC.

Concerning this clonotype itself: The junction departs from the called germline gene at one end, perhaps through a read error. The chain carries TRBV12-3 or TRBV12-4 and TRBJ2-7; D is perhaps TRBD1 (6 bases). The CDR3 extends over 12 amino acids. CDR3 loop: CASSPTGHERYF. The CDR3 DNA sequence: TGTGCCAGCAGTCCTACAGGGCACGAGCGGTACTTC.

In this sample, this clonotype turned up many times. The chain has TRBV12-3 or TRBV12-4 and TRBJ1-2, with 7 bases identical to TRBD1. The CDR3 totals 13 residues. Unmatched junction bases numbered 12, after V lost 10 bases and J lost 7 bases. The CDR3 nucleotides are TGTGCCATTCTAACCGGGACAGAGGTTGGCTACACCTTC. It is translated as CAILTGTEVGYTF.

The chain employs TRBV29-1 and TRBJ2-3; D is perhaps TRBD1 or TRBD2 (5 bases each). CDR3 length equals 15 residues. V lost 4 bases and J 5 bases, leaving 19 bases between the germline ends. Germline V gene data show CDR1 as SQVTM and CDR2 as ANQGSEA. CDR3 residues: CSVGSWDRLGDTQYF. The CDR3 DNA reads TGCAGCGTTGGATCGTGGGACCGGCTGGGAGATACGCAGTATTTT.

This rearrangement joins TRBV5-5 to TRBJ2-7; 7 bases are a match to TRBD1. V was pared by 3 bases and J by 3 bases, with 6 bases of the junction left unmatched. The CDR3 length is 14 residues. Germline assignment: CDR1 SGHKS and CDR2 YYEKEE (reference sequence). The CDR3 reads CASSSFAGGYEQYF. The DNA for the CDR3 is TGTGCCAGCAGCTCTTTCGCAGGGGGCTACGAGCAGTACTTC.

This clonotype was seen many times. The rearrangement uses TRBV20-1 and TRBJ2-7; tentative D call: TRBD1 (6 bases). The V and J ends lost 5 bases and 2 bases respectively, with 10 bases between them. Germline V gene lookup returns CDR1 DFQATT and CDR2 SNEGSKA (reference sequence). The length of the CDR3 is 12 residues. The CDR3 DNA sequence: TGCAGTGCTCAGGACAGCACCTACGAGCAGTACTTC. Amino acids: CSAQDSTYEQYF.

The chain combines TRBV19 with TRBJ2-3; TRBD1 is a possible D gene (6 bases). The CDR3 extends over 11 amino acids. Deletions cut 10 bases from V and 2 bases from J, with 7 bases between. Germline V gene data show CDR1 as LNHDA and CDR2 as SQIVND (reference sequence). In nucleotides, the CDR3 is TGTGCCACAGGGGCCACAGATACGCAGTATTTT. It codes for CATGATDTQYF.

The V call is TRBV25-1, the J call TRBJ2-3; D gene unclear. The germline V and J ends were trimmed by 8 bases and 4 bases, with 10 bases remaining between them. Looked up from germline, CDR1 is MGHDK and CDR2 is SYGVNS. The CDR3 runs to 12 residues. The CDR3 region is CASQGLSDTQYF. As DNA, the CDR3 is TGTGCCAGCCAAGGCCTCTCAGATACGCAGTATTTT.